The 16 T cell receptor beta chains in this list originate from one sample, sequenced in a study of T cell responses to AZD1222 COVID-19 vaccine. Generated by immunoSEQ multiplex PCR, the TCRdb table keeps only in-frame clones and is missing some. The table has just over 60,000 clones, about 74% seen once. This material consisted of peripheral blood, taken on day 0 of AZD1222 vaccination. Receptors originate from an adult in good health.

This chain connects TRBV9 to TRBJ1-1; D is perhaps TRBD1 (6 bases). In germline, CDR1 is SGDLS, CDR2 YYNGEE. Deletions cut 4 bases from V and 4 bases from J, with 14 bases between. This CDR3 has 14 residues. CDR3 amino acids: CASSFQGSGTEAFF. The CDR3 DNA reads TGTGCCAGCAGCTTCCAGGGGTCGGGCACTGAAGCTTTCTTT.

The V call is TRBV29-1, the J call TRBJ2-2, with 12 positions matching TRBD2. Germline trimming cut 4 bases from V and 7 bases from J; bases unmatched to any gene: 10. Looked up from germline, CDR1 is SQVTM and CDR2 is ANQGSEA. CDR3 size: 16 residues. The CDR3 here is CSVAAWTSGEGGELFF. The CDR3 DNA sequence: TGCAGCGTTGCAGCCTGGACTAGCGGGGAGGGCGGGGAGCTGTTTTTT.

This chain connects TRBV6-6 to TRBJ2-7, with D unresolved. This CDR3 is 14 amino acids long. Germline assignment: CDR1 MNHNY and CDR2 SVGAGI (reference sequence). Trimming pared 6 bases from V and 7 bases from J, leaving 19 bases between. The DNA for the CDR3 is TGTGCCAGCAGACCCCCGGAAGTAATCTCGGAGCAGTACTTC. Its translation is CASRPPEVISEQYF.

This chain connects TRBV16 to TRBJ2-7; perhaps TRBD1 as D (6 bases). Germline values: CDR1 KGHSY, CDR2 FQNENV. This CDR3 is built from 14 residues. V was shortened by 3 bases and J by 2 bases, with 11 bases between the two germline ends. The CDR3 sequence is CASSQTGRTYEQYF. As DNA, the CDR3 is TGTGCCAGCAGCCAGACAGGCCGAACCTACGAGCAGTACTTC.

The rearrangement uses TRBV6-6 and TRBJ2-2; D not resolved. The CDR3 covers 12 residues. CDR1 and CDR2 from the germline V gene are MNHNY and SVGAGI (reference sequence). V shed 4 bases and J shed 4 bases, with 4 bases lying between them. The chain's CDR3 is CASSWGTGELFF. In DNA form, the CDR3 reads TGTGCCAGCAGTTGGGGCACCGGGGAGCTGTTTTTT.

The rearrangement joins TRBV6-4 to TRBJ2-1; D gene unclear. The CDR3 contains 15 residues. CDR1 is MRHNA, CDR2 SNTAGT, per germline. V shed 3 bases and J shed 2 bases, with 11 bases lying between them. In DNA, the CDR3 is TGTGCCAGCAGTGAGGCAAGCTATGCCTACAATGAGCAGTTCTTC. Its protein product is CASSEASYAYNEQFF.

The chain carries TRBV7-2 and TRBJ1-5; D not resolved. CDR1 SGHTA and CDR2 FQGNSA come from the germline V gene. V was shortened by 1 base and J by 4 bases, with 2 bases between the two germline ends. This CDR3 region has 12 residues. This chain's CDR3 is CASSLVNQPQHF. The CDR3, as DNA: TGTGCCAGCAGCTTAGTAAATCAGCCCCAGCATTTT.

This chain connects TRBV2 to TRBJ1-5; possibly TRBD1 for D (5 bases). The CDR3 has 13 residues. CDR1 and CDR2 (germline): SNHLY, FYNNEI. V was trimmed by 7 bases and J by 1 base, leaving 8 bases between them. CDR3 sequence reads: CASMGESNQPQHF. In DNA, the CDR3 is TGTGCCAGCATGGGGGAAAGCAATCAGCCCCAGCATTTT.

The CDR3 loop reads CATGGYNYEQYF. The CDR3, as DNA: TGTGCCACCGGGGGGTATAACTACGAGCAGTACTTC. This rearrangement joins TRBV6-5 to TRBJ2-7; 7 bases map to TRBD2. The V segment lost 10 bases and the J segment 3 bases; nucleotides outside the gene matches: 6. The CDR3 loop spans 12 amino acids. Germline CDR1 reads MNHEY; CDR2 reads SVGAGI.

This CDR3 is CASSDPTGGATEAFF. As DNA, the CDR3 is TGTGCCAGCAGTGATCCCACAGGGGGGGCCACTGAAGCTTTCTTT. The chain links TRBV25-1 to TRBJ1-1; 8 nucleotides match TRBD1. With 3 bases clipped from V and 4 bases from J, the junction kept 7 bases outside the gene matches. The CDR3 sequence is 15 residues long. Germline V gene sequence: CDR1 MGHDK, CDR2 SYGVNS.

The chain combines TRBV27 with TRBJ2-7, with 10 bases that match TRBD1. Losses at the gene ends were 0 bases for V and 7 bases for J; bases not matched to a gene: 6. This CDR3 region has 15 residues. Per the germline V gene, CDR1 is MNHEY and CDR2 is SMNVEV (reference sequence). CDR3 region: CASSLSWTGGNEQYF. For the CDR3, the DNA is TGTGCCAGCAGTTTATCCTGGACAGGGGGTAATGAGCAGTACTTC.

The chain couples TRBV10-3 to TRBJ2-1; weak D call: TRBD1 (6 bases). The ends were cut back, 6 bases at V and 0 bases at J, with 18 bases in the middle. CDR3 length: 17 residues. Per the germline V gene, CDR1 is ENHRY and CDR2 is SYGVKD. The DNA for the CDR3 is TGTGCCATCAGGGGAGCCGGGACACAATACTCCTACAATGAGCAGTTCTTC. Translating it yields CAIRGAGTQYSYNEQFF.

This clone was recorded once. This sequence joins TRBV2 and TRBJ2-2; D is perhaps TRBD2 (5 bases). Trimming left V 4 bases short and J 6 bases short, with 9 bases between. CDR3 length: 13 amino acids. Germline assignment: CDR1 SNHLY and CDR2 FYNNEI. CDR3 amino acids: CASSGSSSGELFF. The DNA of the CDR3 is TGTGCCAGCAGTGGGTCTAGCTCCGGGGAGCTGTTTTTT.

The chain carries TRBV11-2 and TRBJ2-2; unclear D gene. Trimming took off 5 bases at V and 3 bases at J, with 10 bases between the two ends. Per germline, CDR1 SGHAT and CDR2 FQNNGV. The CDR3 has 14 amino acids. The CDR3 reads CASSPLLYTGELFF. The CDR3, as DNA: TGTGCCAGCAGCCCCCTGTTGTACACCGGGGAGCTGTTTTTT.

This chain links TRBV6-2 or TRBV6-3 with TRBJ2-7; unclear D gene. CDR1 is MNHEY, CDR2 SVGEGT, per germline. Trimming removed 5 bases at V and 2 bases at J, with 10 bases between. The CDR3 loop spans 13 amino acids. The CDR3: CASSPMGTYEQYF. CDR3 DNA: TGTGCCAGCAGTCCCATGGGTACCTACGAGCAGTACTTC.

Only one count was recorded for this clone. The V and J genes are TRBV5-1 and TRBJ2-3, with D unresolved. Germline V CDR1 and CDR2: SGHRS, YFSETQ. The CDR3 covers 14 residues. V dropped 0 bases and J dropped 9 bases, with 14 bases sitting between them. In nucleotides, the CDR3 is TGCGCCAGCAGCTTGGACCGACCACCAAAGACGCAGTATTTT. Protein product: CASSLDRPPKTQYF.